This T cell receptor beta chain emerged from a study of blood T cell repertoires in COVID-19. The overall study: Acute-phase and convalescent COVID-19 samples originated in the United States, Italy and Spain. T cells, B-cell-depleted T cells, or PBMCs supplied cDNA or gDNA.

V lost 3 bases and J lost 4; bases outside the gene matches: 13. CDR1 and CDR2 from the germline V gene are SGHRS and YFSETQ. The CDR3 runs to 18 residues. This clone was observed once. How the authors handled the data: Reference gene primer amplification yielded estimated nucleated cell counts. Data came from immunoSEQ multiplex PCR; TCRdb stores just in-frame clones and leaves some out. For V, J and clone size, that table is used; D and trimming come from the DNA. The repertoire holds roughly 700,000 clones, with more than 80% as singletons. The specimen sequenced was peripheral blood. The sequence was obtained from a woman under 30 with acute or convalescent COVID-19. The chain couples TRBV5-1 to TRBJ1-3, with 10 bases fitting TRBD1. The DNA for the CDR3 is TGCGCCAGCAGCTGGACCGGGACAGGGGTGGGTCAAGGAAACACCATATATTTT. This encodes CASSWTGTGVGQGNTIYF.